This T cell receptor beta chain emerged from a study of cytotoxic CD8 clonotypes in ibrutinib-treated CLL. Study in general: The study included roughly 10 relapsed/refractory and about 16 treatment-naive patients; roughly 17 had IGHV unmutated disease.

Study-wide findings and caveats: Baseline clonality, above age-matched healthy donor levels, tracked circulating CD8+ T-cell counts. Public clonotypes were rare and shrank or held steady on treatment.

Turning to this clone: Its antigen is unidentified.

Trimming took 1 base from V and 7 from J, leaving 16 bases between them. CDR3 length equals 15 residues. The germline V gene encodes CDR1 SGHDT and CDR2 YYEEEE. Produced via immunoSEQ multiplex PCR; TCRdb's table is partial and in-frame only. The table includes more than 300,000 clones, 80% detected once. Sequenced material: PBMCs, taken before ibrutinib treatment. The rearrangement uses TRBV5-6 and TRBJ2-3; possible D gene TRBD1, 5 bases. This receptor was taken from a human donor with chronic lymphocytic leukemia. The CDR3 DNA follows: TGTGCCAGCAGCTTGCCCGACAGTCCATCATATACGCAGTATTTT. It encodes CASSLPDSPSYTQYF.